A selection of T cell receptor beta chains follows, all from one sample in a study of OX40 agonist ivuxolimab in advanced cancers. The protocol was immunoSEQ multiplex PCR, while the TCRdb copy is restricted to in-frame clones and leaves out a portion. The sample records some 60,000 clones, roughly 87% being singletons. Sequenced here: CD4+ or CD8+ T cells sorted from blood, sampled in a trial of the OX40 agonist ivuxolimab. Receptors originate from an adult with an advanced solid tumor such as melanoma, head and neck, liver or kidney cancer. Both conserved end residues are part of each CDR3. Fields, in order: J gene, D gene, CDR3 length, V gene, CDR3 protein. D genes are given only for firm matches.

J: TRBJ2-5; D: NA; length: 13; V: TRBV7-3; CDR3: CASSGGAGETQYF
J: TRBJ2-1; D: TRBD2; length: 15; V: TRBV7-2; CDR3: CASSSVTSGNNEQFF
J: TRBJ2-1; D: TRBD1; length: 16; V: TRBV5-4; CDR3: CASSPPPGQGGNEQFF
J: TRBJ2-2; D: TRBD2; length: 15; V: TRBV10-3; CDR3: CAISLAGGKTGELFF
J: TRBJ1-1; D: NA; length: 15; V: TRBV6-1; CDR3: CASSEMERGKTEAFF
J: TRBJ1-4; D: NA; length: 16; V: TRBV19; CDR3: CASTQIGGLGREKLFF
J: TRBJ1-1; D: NA; length: 15; V: TRBV5-5; CDR3: CASSLTISGFAEAFF
J: TRBJ1-1; D: TRBD1; length: 13; V: TRBV7-2; CDR3: CASSFNRGGEAFF
J: TRBJ2-6; D: NA; length: 12; V: TRBV30; CDR3: CAWRDRTNVLTF
J: TRBJ2-7; D: NA; length: 13; V: TRBV29-1; CDR3: CSAERTPDSEQYF
J: TRBJ1-1; D: TRBD1; length: 12; V: TRBV30; CDR3: CAWSARDRGAFF
J: TRBJ2-7; D: NA; length: 14; V: TRBV5-1; CDR3: CASSFGRPPYEQYF
J: TRBJ2-7; D: TRBD2; length: 15; V: TRBV27; CDR3: CASSWSSGGSYEQYF
J: TRBJ1-2; D: NA; length: 16; V: TRBV5-6; CDR3: CASSLGSGSGLYGYTF
J: TRBJ2-3; D: TRBD2; length: 18; V: TRBV7-3; CDR3: CASSLTPSGAPSTDTQYF
J: TRBJ1-5; D: NA; length: 13; V: TRBV11-2; CDR3: CASSLRTDQPQHF
J: TRBJ2-1; D: TRBD2; length: 16; V: TRBV7-9; CDR3: CASSPQRGGQSREQFF
J: TRBJ1-2; D: NA; length: 13; V: TRBV4-3; CDR3: CASSQDRDYGYTF
J: TRBJ1-2; D: TRBD1; length: 17; V: TRBV27; CDR3: CASSRGTGGIATGGYTF
J: TRBJ1-5; D: TRBD1; length: 14; V: TRBV4-1; CDR3: CASSQPDRGQPQHF
J: TRBJ1-5; D: NA; length: 15; V: TRBV19; CDR3: CASNQGGVGNQPQHF
J: TRBJ2-5; D: NA; length: 13; V: TRBV7-2; CDR3: CASSLGRSETQYF
J: TRBJ2-7; D: TRBD1; length: 14; V: TRBV11-2; CDR3: CASSPRQGWDEQYF
J: TRBJ2-1; D: TRBD2; length: 15; V: TRBV7-9; CDR3: CASSSSGGASNEQFF
J: TRBJ2-3; D: TRBD2; length: 19; V: TRBV7-6; CDR3: CASSSKALRLAGNTDTQYF
J: TRBJ1-1; D: NA; length: 14; V: TRBV5-4; CDR3: CASSTGTVNTEAFF
J: TRBJ2-7; D: TRBD1; length: 13; V: TRBV19; CDR3: CASTPTGGDEQYF
J: TRBJ2-5; D: TRBD2; length: 15; V: TRBV7-9; CDR3: CASSRGTSGGETQYF
J: TRBJ2-4; D: NA; length: 12; V: TRBV11-2; CDR3: CASRSTRNIQYF
J: TRBJ1-1; D: NA; length: 14; V: TRBV6-6; CDR3: CASRARQVNTEAFF
J: TRBJ2-7; D: NA; length: 15; V: TRBV2; CDR3: CASSEAQAASYEQYF
J: TRBJ1-1; D: TRBD1; length: 13; V: TRBV6-1; CDR3: CASNQGANTEAFF
J: TRBJ1-1; D: TRBD1; length: 15; V: TRBV5-1; CDR3: CASSLRQGAGTEAFF
J: TRBJ2-2; D: NA; length: 13; V: TRBV5-4; CDR3: CASSTLAFGELFF
J: TRBJ2-1; D: TRBD2; length: 15; V: TRBV2; CDR3: CASSIAGATNNEQFF
J: TRBJ1-1; D: TRBD1; length: 14; V: TRBV5-1; CDR3: CASRSGGKGTEAFF
J: TRBJ2-2; D: NA; length: 14; V: TRBV6-6; CDR3: CAARTAGDTGELFF
J: TRBJ2-7; D: NA; length: 13; V: TRBV7-9; CDR3: CASSLVGGYEQYF
J: TRBJ2-1; D: TRBD2; length: 15; V: TRBV18; CDR3: CASSPRTSPYNEQFF
J: TRBJ1-4; D: TRBD1; length: 16; V: TRBV7-9; CDR3: CASSLGQGTEGEKLFF
J: TRBJ2-3; D: NA; length: 16; V: TRBV9; CDR3: CASSVSAGRYTDTQYF
J: TRBJ2-1; D: TRBD2; length: 15; V: TRBV6-4; CDR3: CASSVASGGFGEQFF
J: TRBJ1-4; D: NA; length: 15; V: TRBV5-1; CDR3: CASSLTGPGGKKLFF
J: TRBJ1-2; D: NA; length: 14; V: TRBV19; CDR3: CASSTEGALGGYTF
J: TRBJ1-4; D: NA; length: 15; V: TRBV15; CDR3: CATTRGGQANEKLFF
J: TRBJ1-1; D: NA; length: 14; V: TRBV27; CDR3: CASSAPGDFTEAFF
J: TRBJ2-3; D: NA; length: 15; V: TRBV5-4; CDR3: CASSLGGGSTDTQYF
J: TRBJ1-2; D: NA; length: 12; V: TRBV6-5; CDR3: CASSYRGGGYTF
J: TRBJ2-7; D: NA; length: 15; V: TRBV5-6; CDR3: CASSLLRAGHYEQYF